The TCR beta chain described here comes from a study of T-cell memory formation after mild COVID-19. Overall study results and limits: Mainly CM and EM harbored the contracting CD4+ clones; mainly EMRA harbored the CD8+ ones.

This clonotype was counted once. What it binds is unknown. TCRalpha and TCRbeta libraries used 5'RACE with constant-segment primers and UMIs. TCRdb fed the 5' RACE reads into MiXCR, producing one record per CDR3 protein. This table has a few hundred thousand distinct CDR3 sequences, about 20% appearing once. Germline V gene lookup returns CDR1 SEHNR and CDR2 FQNEAQ (reference sequence). V lost 7 bases and J lost 5; bases outside the gene matches: 13. This CDR3 is built from 15 residues. The clonotype was recovered from a man between 18 and 35 years old who had mild COVID-19 (a few samples of this study predate the infection). Cell type and time point are not known. The sequenced material came from PBMCs or a T cell subset sorted from them (not recorded which). The chain recombines TRBV7-9 with TRBJ2-5; the match to TRBD2 covers 7 bases. The CDR3 coding sequence is TGTGCCAGCATCCAGCGCACTAGCGCGGACGAGACCCAGTACTTC. Translating gives CASIQRTSADETQYF.